The 22 T cell receptor beta chains below all came from one sample that was sequenced in a study of T-cell reconstitution after alpha-beta-depleted transplantation in children. Construction of the TCRbeta library involved unique molecular identifiers. TCRdb processed the PCR reads anew with MiXCR; each CDR3 protein has one entry. The sample has nearly 350,000 distinct CDR3 sequences; around 15% are singletons. The sequences come from PBMCs, mostly from graft donor cells, collected 360 days after TCRalphabeta/CD19-depleted stem cell transplant. The origin of the receptors is a male patient between 2 and 10 years old who had a stem cell transplant for acute lymphoblastic leukemia, so the T cells may come from the graft donor.

This clonotype was picked up a small number of times. The chain carries TRBV15 and TRBJ1-1, with a possible D match to TRBD1 (5 bases). Per the germline V gene, CDR1 is LNHNV and CDR2 is YYDKDF (reference sequence). This CDR3 has 15 amino acids. Trimming removed 1 base from V and 1 base from J, with 10 bases in between. In DNA form, the CDR3 reads TGTGCCACCAGCAGAGCCGGGGCCGGGAACACTGAAGCTTTCTTT. Its translation is CATSRAGAGNTEAFF.

There are a few counts of this clonotype. V usage is TRBV5-5 and J usage is TRBJ2-3; TRBD2 agrees at 8 bases. This CDR3 contains 14 residues. The ends lost 2 bases at V and 5 bases at J; junction bases unmatched: 4. Germline CDR1 is SGHKS and CDR2 is YYEKEE (reference sequence). CDR3 DNA sequence: TGTGCCAGCAGCTTACGGGAGGGCCTAGATACGCAGTATTTT. It encodes CASSLREGLDTQYF.

This rearrangement joins TRBV12-3 or TRBV12-4 to TRBJ2-3; 8 bases line up with TRBD1. The CDR3 contains 17 residues. V trimming: 7 bases; J trimming: 4 bases; junction bases outside the gene matches: 16. The CDR3 reads CASNPLLRGRGADTQYF. For the CDR3, the DNA is TGTGCCAGCAACCCTCTCCTCAGGGGGCGAGGGGCAGATACGCAGTATTTT.

The genes are TRBV3-1 and TRBJ1-1, with unresolved D. The CDR3 length is 15 residues. The V end was cut by 0 bases, the J end by 4 bases, with 12 bases between. Germline values: CDR1 LGHDT, CDR2 YNNKEL (reference sequence). Here the CDR3 reads CASSQDGGKSTEAFF. The CDR3 DNA reads TGTGCCAGCAGCCAAGACGGAGGGAAAAGCACTGAAGCTTTCTTT.

The CDR3 sequence: CASSQASPPGPEEQYF. In nucleotides, the CDR3 is TGCGCCAGCAGCCAAGCTAGCCCGCCGGGGCCGGAGGAGCAGTACTTC. This sequence joins TRBV4-3 and TRBJ2-7, with D possibly called TRBD1 or TRBD2 (5 bases each). Trimming left V 1 base short and J 7 bases short, with 20 bases between. CDR3 length: 16 residues. Germline V gene data show CDR1 as LGHNA and CDR2 as YSLEER.

The chain joins TRBV6-4 to TRBJ1-5, with no clear D. Germline CDR1 and CDR2: MRHNA and SNTAGT. The V gene lost 0 bases and the J gene lost 0 bases, with 12 bases spanning the gap. The CDR3 is made up of 17 amino acids. In DNA form, the CDR3 reads TGTGCCAGCAGTGACTCTTCAAGGGTACTTAGCAATCAGCCCCAGCATTTT. It translates to CASSDSSRVLSNQPQHF.

This clonotype was seen ten or more times. The rearrangement joins TRBV27 to TRBJ2-7; weak D call: TRBD2 (5 bases). This CDR3 is built from 12 residues. V was pared by 5 bases and J by 4 bases, with 9 bases between. Germline-derived CDR1 and CDR2 are MNHEY and SMNVEV (reference sequence). The CDR3 region has the DNA TGTGCCAGCAGTAGGAGGACGTACGAGCAGTACTTC. Translated, it gives CASSRRTYEQYF.

This chain joins TRBV7-2 and TRBJ2-3; TRBD2 matches 8 bases. J gave up 3 bases and V 2 bases, and 10 bases lay outside the gene matches. The CDR3 runs 17 residues. CDR1 and CDR2 (germline): SGHTA, FQGNSA. CDR3 sequence reads: CASSLLGAGVITDTQYF. CDR3 sequence (DNA): TGTGCCAGCAGCTTACTCGGAGCGGGAGTGATTACAGATACGCAGTATTTT. The full variable domain, its missing parts supplied by reference TRBV7-2 and TRBJ2-3, is GAGVSQSPSNKVTEKGKDVELRCDPISGHTALYWYRQSLGQGLEFLIYFQGNSAPDKSGLPSDRFSAERTGGSVSTLTIQRTQQEDSAVYLCASSLLGAGVITDTQYFGPGTRLTVL.

This clonotype has a handful of counts. The V call is TRBV18, the J call TRBJ1-1; D is ambiguous. The CDR3 contains 14 residues. Germline V lookup: CDR1 KGHSH, CDR2 LQKENI. Trimming pared 4 bases from V and 0 bases from J, leaving 9 bases between. The CDR3 bases are TGTGCCAGCTCACGAGCTGAGATGAACACTGAAGCTTTCTTT. Its translation: CASSRAEMNTEAFF.

The genes are TRBV6-5 and TRBJ1-4; TRBD1 aligns across 8 bases. Germline CDR1 is MNHEY and CDR2 is SVGAGI. Trimming at V came to 2 bases and at J to 0 bases, leaving 5 bases not matched to a gene. CDR3 length: 17 residues. The CDR3 here is CASSYEGTGATNEKLFF. The CDR3 DNA sequence: TGTGCCAGCAGTTACGAGGGGACAGGAGCAACTAATGAAAAACTGTTTTTT.

This clonotype was found a few times. V usage is TRBV14 and J usage is TRBJ2-3; 7 nucleotides match TRBD1. CDR1 SGHDN and CDR2 FVKESK come from the germline V gene. The trim removed 1 base at V and 4 bases at J, leaving 5 bases unmatched. This CDR3 region has 15 residues. The CDR3 sequence: CASSQVWDSADTQYF. CDR3 coding DNA: TGTGCCAGCAGCCAAGTATGGGACAGTGCAGATACGCAGTATTTT.

This clonotype has more than one count but fewer than ten. The chain links TRBV5-1 to TRBJ2-7; TRBD2 matches at 13 bases. Germline-derived CDR1 and CDR2 are SGHRS and YFSETQ. J was trimmed by 5 bases and V by 1 base; bases with no gene match: 9. The CDR3 loop spans 17 amino acids. CDR3 DNA: TGCGCCAGCAGCTTGCCTACTGGACTAGCGGGAGAGGACGAGCAGTACTTC. It yields the protein CASSLPTGLAGEDEQYF.

This clonotype appeared many times. This chain uses TRBV4-3 with TRBJ1-3; D remains unclear. Trimming stripped 0 bases from V and 11 bases from J, with 8 bases between. The CDR3 has 12 residues. Germline assignment: CDR1 LGHNA and CDR2 YSLEER. CDR3 sequence (DNA): TGCGCCAGCAGCCAAGAGGGCAGGTCCATATATTTT. This sequence encodes CASSQEGRSIYF.

This chain links TRBV9 with TRBJ2-1; D uncertain. V gave up 0 bases and J gave up 2 bases, with 9 bases separating them. CDR1 and CDR2 (germline): SGDLS, YYNGEE. The CDR3 has 15 residues. CDR3 loop: CASSVELGTYNEQFF. In DNA form, the CDR3 reads TGTGCCAGCAGCGTAGAGCTGGGAACCTACAATGAGCAGTTCTTC.

In DNA, the CDR3 is TGTGCCAGCAGATATTCCGGGACGGCGAACACCGGGGAGCTGTTTTTT. Translating it yields CASRYSGTANTGELFF. This chain links TRBV12-3 or TRBV12-4 with TRBJ2-2, with D possibly being TRBD1 or TRBD2 (5 bases each). Trimming cost V 6 bases and J 0 bases, with 14 bases left between them. This CDR3 spans 16 amino acids.

The rearrangement uses TRBV11-2 and TRBJ2-7, with TRBD2 identical over 8 bases. Germline values: CDR1 SGHAT, CDR2 FQNNGV. The V gene end was trimmed by 6 bases and the J gene end by 0 bases; junction bases not matched to a gene: 16. The CDR3 sequence is 18 residues long. CDR3 coding DNA: TGTGCCAGCAGTTTTAGGGGGGTAGCGGGACCTAGCTCCTACGAGCAGTACTTC. This sequence encodes CASSFRGVAGPSSYEQYF.

There are a few counts of this clonotype. V usage is TRBV4-1 and J usage is TRBJ2-1, with 8 positions matching TRBD2. With V trimmed by 0 bases and J by 4 bases, 11 bases remained unmatched. CDR3 length equals 18 residues. Looked up from germline, CDR1 is MGHRA and CDR2 is YSYEKL. Written as DNA, the CDR3 is TGCGCCAGCAGCCAAGAAGGCGCCGGGACTAGGCCTTACAATGAGCAGTTCTTC. Translating it yields CASSQEGAGTRPYNEQFF.

This clonotype was recorded a few times. The V gene is TRBV28, the J gene TRBJ2-3, with TRBD2 matching 7 bases. This CDR3 is built from 15 residues. The V segment lost 6 bases and the J segment 7 bases; nucleotides outside the gene matches: 13. Germline CDR1 reads MDHEN; CDR2 reads SYDVKM. Here the CDR3 reads CASRERGGRMNTQYF. CDR3 DNA sequence: TGTGCCAGCAGAGAGAGGGGAGGGCGGATGAATACGCAGTATTTT.

The genes are TRBV6-5 and TRBJ2-2, with D tentatively TRBD2 (5 bases). The germline CDR1 and CDR2 sequences are MNHEY and SVGAGI. V was shortened by 4 bases and J by 4 bases, with 7 bases between the two germline ends. The CDR3 contains 13 residues. The CDR3 here is CASSWTFTGELFF. The DNA of the CDR3 is TGTGCCAGCAGTTGGACTTTCACCGGGGAGCTGTTTTTT.

This clonotype turned up a few times. The CDR3, as DNA: TGTGCCAGCACCTACCTCGGGTTCCATAGCGCCTACCTCACTTACAATGAGCAGTTCTTC. Its protein is CASTYLGFHSAYLTYNEQFF. The chain couples TRBV12-3 or TRBV12-4 to TRBJ2-1; a possible D gene is TRBD2 (5 bases). This CDR3 is built from 20 residues. V dropped 7 bases and J dropped 4 bases, with 32 bases sitting between them.

This clonotype came up a few times. The rearrangement links TRBV10-2 to TRBJ2-1; 9 positions agree with TRBD2. The germline V gene encodes CDR1 WSHSY and CDR2 SAAADI. J gave up 11 bases and V 7 bases, and 12 bases lay outside the gene matches. CDR3 length: 14 residues. CDR3 in amino acids: CASTEREASIKQFF. The CDR3 DNA reads TGCGCCAGCACCGAGCGGGAGGCCTCCATTAAGCAGTTCTTC.

CDR3 region: CASSLADSGNYEQYF. Written as DNA, the CDR3 is TGTGCCAGCAGTTTAGCCGACAGTGGGAACTACGAGCAGTACTTC. The rearrangement links TRBV28 to TRBJ2-7, with D perhaps TRBD1 (5 bases). The CDR3 spans 15 residues. Per germline, CDR1 MDHEN and CDR2 SYDVKM. Trimming cost V 2 bases and J 3 bases, with 14 bases left between them.